Each of the 15 T cell receptor beta chains below was sequenced from the same sample in a study of cytomegalovirus exposure and HLA in healthy donors. In the PCR, 60 Vbeta and 13 Jbeta primers were used. Profiling relied on immunoSEQ multiplex PCR, and the TCRdb table lists in-frame clones only, not all of them. The sample has some 190,000 clones; about 87% are singletons. The sample consisted of PBMCs. The receptors shown here come from a man between 25 and 39 years old in good health and CMV-seronegative.

The gene calls are TRBV30 and TRBJ2-2, with D possibly TRBD2 on 6 matching bases. The CDR3 contains 14 residues. Trimming removed 5 bases from V and 0 bases from J, with 10 bases in between. CDR1 is GTSNPN and CDR2 is SVGIG in the germline V gene (reference sequence). In DNA, the CDR3 is TGTGCCTGGGTGACTAGTTCGAACACCGGGGAGCTGTTTTTT. This encodes CAWVTSSNTGELFF.

The rearrangement joins TRBV5-1 to TRBJ1-1; possibly TRBD1 for D (6 bases). The germline V gene has CDR1 SGHRS and CDR2 YFSETQ. There are 12 residues in the CDR3. Trimming left V 1 base short and J 7 bases short, with 8 bases between. The chain's CDR3 is CASSLTGYEAFF. The CDR3 nucleotides read TGCGCCAGCAGCTTGACAGGGTATGAAGCTTTCTTT.

The chain links TRBV5-5 to TRBJ1-2; D uncertain. V lost 5 bases and J lost 1, with 15 bases in between. The CDR3 consists of 15 residues. Germline V CDR1 and CDR2: SGHKS, YYEKEE (reference sequence). CDR3 sequence (DNA): TGTGCCAGCAGGGAGGACCCCTCAAATAACTATGGCTACACCTTC. Residues: CASREDPSNNYGYTF. Drawing the rest from reference TRBV5-5 and TRBJ1-2, the complete variable domain is DAGVTQSPTHLIKTRGQQVTLRCSPISGHKSVSWYQQVLGQGPQFIFQYYEKEERGRGNFPDRFSARQFPNYSSELNVNALLLGDSALYLCASREDPSNNYGYTFGSGTRLTVV.

V and J are TRBV7-8 and TRBJ2-3; weak D call: TRBD2 (7 bases). With 7 bases removed from V and 0 bases from J, the gap between germline ends came to 20 bases. Germline V gene data show CDR1 as SGHVS and CDR2 as FQNEAQ. This CDR3 spans 17 amino acids. CDR3 sequence: CASTYQGRETSTDTQYF. The CDR3 bases are TGTGCCAGCACCTACCAGGGGAGGGAAACTAGCACAGATACGCAGTATTTT.

The rearrangement uses TRBV6-6 and TRBJ2-5; the match to TRBD1 covers 7 bases. The J segment lost 4 bases and the V segment lost 4 bases, leaving 3 bases of the junction unmatched. The CDR3 loop spans 13 amino acids. Germline V gene data show CDR1 as MNHNY and CDR2 as SVGAGI (reference sequence). The CDR3 here is CASSSTGIETQYF. The CDR3 coding sequence is TGTGCCAGCAGTTCGACAGGGATAGAGACCCAGTACTTC.

The chain has TRBV9 and TRBJ2-3, with D perhaps TRBD1 (5 bases). V was cut by 6 bases and J by 4 bases, with 15 bases left in between. This CDR3 spans 14 amino acids. Germline CDR1 reads SGDLS; CDR2 reads YYNGEE. CDR3 sequence: CASTEYSGSDTQYF. The CDR3 region has the DNA TGTGCCAGCACCGAGTATTCAGGGTCAGATACGCAGTATTTT.

The CDR3, as DNA: TGTGCCAGCAGGGACAGGGGGGCTAACTATGGCTACACCTTC. Its protein is CASRDRGANYGYTF. This chain connects TRBV2 to TRBJ1-2; 10 bases map to TRBD1. The CDR3 totals 14 residues. CDR1 is SNHLY and CDR2 is FYNNEI in the germline V gene. After removal of 6 bases from V and 0 bases from J, the junction contained 1 base not matched to a gene.

This chain uses TRBV4-2 with TRBJ1-2; D is perhaps TRBD1 (6 bases). CDR1 is LGHNA, CDR2 YNFKEQ, per germline. V was trimmed by 0 bases and J by 4 bases, leaving 12 bases between them. This CDR3 region has 15 residues. This chain's CDR3 is CASSQDLGQLYGYTF. As DNA, the CDR3 is TGTGCCAGCAGCCAAGATTTGGGACAACTCTATGGCTACACCTTC.

This clone was seen more than once but under ten times. The gene calls are TRBV15 and TRBJ1-2; 9 nucleotides align to TRBD1. In germline, CDR1 is LNHNV, CDR2 YYDKDF (reference sequence). V trimming: 4 bases; J trimming: 4 bases; junction bases outside the gene matches: 16. CDR3 size: 18 residues. The CDR3: CATSTKGTGRGESYGYTF. DNA of the CDR3: TGTGCCACCAGCACCAAAGGGACAGGGAGGGGTGAGAGCTATGGCTACACCTTC.

V gene TRBV27 combines with J gene TRBJ1-2; 10 bases are shared with TRBD1. Germline V CDR1 and CDR2: MNHEY, SMNVEV (reference sequence). J gave up 0 bases and V 5 bases, and 6 bases lay outside the gene matches. The CDR3 length is 16 residues. The CDR3 loop is CASSGQGGKANYGYTF. CDR3 DNA sequence: TGTGCCAGCAGTGGACAGGGGGGGAAAGCTAACTATGGCTACACCTTC.

The chain uses TRBV28 and TRBJ1-5; D call uncertain. Germline V gene sequence: CDR1 MDHEN, CDR2 SYDVKM. The V end was cut by 6 bases, the J end by 0 bases, with 15 bases between. The length of the CDR3 is 16 residues. This chain's CDR3 is CASSSPRDFSNQPQHF. In DNA form, the CDR3 reads TGTGCCAGCAGCTCTCCGAGGGATTTTAGCAATCAGCCCCAGCATTTT.

V gene TRBV19 combines with J gene TRBJ1-4; D not certain. CDR1 and CDR2 (germline): LNHDA, SQIVND (reference sequence). CDR3 size: 15 residues. The ends were cut back, 10 bases at V and 0 bases at J, with 15 bases in the middle. The CDR3 sequence: CATAPPVATNEKLFF. The CDR3 DNA sequence: TGTGCCACCGCGCCCCCGGTAGCAACTAATGAAAAACTGTTTTTT.

The chain has TRBV10-2 and TRBJ1-5; a weak D match, TRBD1 (5 bases). The CDR3 totals 20 residues. Trimming took 4 bases from V and 1 from J, leaving 26 bases between them. The germline V gene has CDR1 WSHSY and CDR2 SAAADI. This chain's CDR3 is CASSVGWGRVGGRSNQPQHF. The CDR3 coding sequence is TGCGCCAGCAGTGTCGGCTGGGGCAGGGTAGGCGGGAGAAGCAATCAGCCCCAGCATTTT.

The chain combines TRBV18 with TRBJ2-5, with D tentatively TRBD1 (5 bases). V gave up 3 bases and J gave up 5 bases, with 16 bases separating them. This CDR3 is built from 15 residues. Per the germline V gene, CDR1 is KGHSH and CDR2 is LQKENI. CDR3 DNA sequence: TGTGCCAGCTCACCCTATATAGGGGTGGTGGAGACCCAGTACTTC. It encodes CASSPYIGVVETQYF.

Comment on this clone: One end of the junction varies from germline; a read error may be responsible. The chain has TRBV4-1 and TRBJ2-6, with D perhaps TRBD1 (5 bases). Germline-derived CDR1 and CDR2 are MGHRA and YSYEKL. The CDR3 sequence is 18 residues long. CDR3 amino acids: CASSQVPYGDSGANGLTF. DNA of the CDR3: TGCGCCAGCAGCCAAGTCCCTTACGGAGACTCTGGGGCCAACGGCCTGACTTTC.